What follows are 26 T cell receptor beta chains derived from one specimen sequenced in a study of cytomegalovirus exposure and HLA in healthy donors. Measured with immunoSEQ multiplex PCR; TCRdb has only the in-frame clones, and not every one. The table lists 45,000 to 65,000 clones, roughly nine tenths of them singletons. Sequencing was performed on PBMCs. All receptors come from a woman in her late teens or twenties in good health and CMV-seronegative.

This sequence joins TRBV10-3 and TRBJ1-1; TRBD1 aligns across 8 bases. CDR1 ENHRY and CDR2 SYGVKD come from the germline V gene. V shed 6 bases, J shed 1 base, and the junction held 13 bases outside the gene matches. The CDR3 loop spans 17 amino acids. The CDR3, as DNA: TGTGCCATCAGCGTAAAAGGACAGGGCCCTAGGAACACTGAAGCTTTCTTT. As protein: CAISVKGQGPRNTEAFF.

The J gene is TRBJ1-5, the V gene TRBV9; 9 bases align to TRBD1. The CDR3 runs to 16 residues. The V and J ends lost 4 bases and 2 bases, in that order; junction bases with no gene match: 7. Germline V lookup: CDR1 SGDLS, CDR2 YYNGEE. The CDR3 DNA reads TGTGCCAGCAGCCCCGGGGACAGGGTCGGCAATCAGCCCCAGCATTTT. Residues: CASSPGDRVGNQPQHF.

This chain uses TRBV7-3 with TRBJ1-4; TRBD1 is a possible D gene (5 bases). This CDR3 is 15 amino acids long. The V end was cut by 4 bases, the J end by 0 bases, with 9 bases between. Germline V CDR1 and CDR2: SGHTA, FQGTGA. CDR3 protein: CASSSLQATNEKLFF. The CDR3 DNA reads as TGTGCCAGCAGCTCCCTACAGGCAACTAATGAAAAACTGTTTTTT.

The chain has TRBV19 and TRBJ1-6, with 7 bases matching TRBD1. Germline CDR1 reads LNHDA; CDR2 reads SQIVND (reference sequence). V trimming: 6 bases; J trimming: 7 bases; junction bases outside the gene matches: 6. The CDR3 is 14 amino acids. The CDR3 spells CASRQGTENSPLHF. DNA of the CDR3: TGTGCCAGTAGACAGGGGACGGAGAATTCACCCCTCCACTTT.

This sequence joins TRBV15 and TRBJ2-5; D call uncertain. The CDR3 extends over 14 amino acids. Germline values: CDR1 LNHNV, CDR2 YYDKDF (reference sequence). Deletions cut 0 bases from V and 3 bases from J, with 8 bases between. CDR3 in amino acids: CATSRDLSEETQYF. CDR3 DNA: TGTGCCACCAGCAGAGATCTAAGCGAAGAGACCCAGTACTTC.

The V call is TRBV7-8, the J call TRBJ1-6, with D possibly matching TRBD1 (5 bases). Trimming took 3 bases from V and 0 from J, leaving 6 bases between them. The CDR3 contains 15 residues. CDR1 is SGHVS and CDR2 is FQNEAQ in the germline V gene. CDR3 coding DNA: TGTGCCAGCAGCTTGGACAACTCCTATAATTCACCCCTCCACTTT. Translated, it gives CASSLDNSYNSPLHF.

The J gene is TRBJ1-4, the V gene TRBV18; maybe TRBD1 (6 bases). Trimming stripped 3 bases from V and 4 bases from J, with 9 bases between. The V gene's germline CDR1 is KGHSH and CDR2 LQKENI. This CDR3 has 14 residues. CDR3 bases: TGTGCCAGCTCACCGAGGACAGATAATGAAAAACTGTTTTTT. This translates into CASSPRTDNEKLFF.

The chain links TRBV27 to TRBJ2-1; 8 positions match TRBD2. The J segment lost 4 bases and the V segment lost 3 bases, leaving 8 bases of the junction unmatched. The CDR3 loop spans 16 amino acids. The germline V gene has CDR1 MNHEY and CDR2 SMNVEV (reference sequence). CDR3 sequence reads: CASSLLRGGHYNEQFF. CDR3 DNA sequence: TGTGCCAGCAGTTTGTTACGGGGGGGGCATTACAATGAGCAGTTCTTC.

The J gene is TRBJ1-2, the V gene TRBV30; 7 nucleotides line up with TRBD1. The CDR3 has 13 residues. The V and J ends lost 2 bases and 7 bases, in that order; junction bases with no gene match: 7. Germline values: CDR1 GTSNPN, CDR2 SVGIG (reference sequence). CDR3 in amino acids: CAWSSSGGRGYTF. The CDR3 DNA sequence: TGTGCCTGGAGTTCGTCAGGGGGTCGTGGCTACACCTTC.

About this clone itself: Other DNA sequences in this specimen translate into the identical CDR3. CDR3 sequence reads: CASSYSRTGDTEAFF. In DNA form, the CDR3 reads TGTGCCAGCAGTTACTCCCGGACAGGGGACACTGAAGCTTTCTTT. V gene TRBV6-5 combines with J gene TRBJ1-1; TRBD1 matches 9 bases. The CDR3 contains 15 residues. Per germline, CDR1 MNHEY and CDR2 SVGAGI. Unmatched junction bases numbered 2, after V lost 0 bases and J lost 3 bases.

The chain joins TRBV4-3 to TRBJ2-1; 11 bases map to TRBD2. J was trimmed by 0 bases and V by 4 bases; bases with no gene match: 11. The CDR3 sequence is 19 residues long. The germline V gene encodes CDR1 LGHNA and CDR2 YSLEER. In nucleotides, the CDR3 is TGCGCCAGCAGCCCGGGACTAGCGGAGTCAGGGAGCTCCTACAATGAGCAGTTCTTC. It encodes CASSPGLAESGSSYNEQFF.

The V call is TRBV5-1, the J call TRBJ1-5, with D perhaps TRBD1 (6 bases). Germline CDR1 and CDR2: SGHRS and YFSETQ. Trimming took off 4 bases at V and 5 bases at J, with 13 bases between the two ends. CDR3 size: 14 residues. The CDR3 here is CASSEQGKDQPQHF. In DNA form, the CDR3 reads TGCGCCAGCAGCGAACAGGGAAAAGATCAGCCCCAGCATTTT.

Here the CDR3 reads CSVVFRTSGTYEQYF. As DNA, the CDR3 is TGCAGCGTTGTCTTCAGGACTAGCGGAACCTACGAGCAGTACTTC. The rearrangement links TRBV29-1 to TRBJ2-7, with 10 bases aligning to TRBD2. CDR3 length: 15 residues. V dropped 4 bases and J dropped 2; count of bases not matched to a gene: 8. Germline V lookup: CDR1 SQVTM, CDR2 ANQGSEA.

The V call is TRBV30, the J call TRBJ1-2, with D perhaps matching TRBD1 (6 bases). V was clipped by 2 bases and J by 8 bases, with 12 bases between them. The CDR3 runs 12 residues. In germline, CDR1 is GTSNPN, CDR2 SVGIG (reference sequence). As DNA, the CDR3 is TGTGCCTGGAGTTTAGGACAGAGGGGCTACACCTTC. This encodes CAWSLGQRGYTF.

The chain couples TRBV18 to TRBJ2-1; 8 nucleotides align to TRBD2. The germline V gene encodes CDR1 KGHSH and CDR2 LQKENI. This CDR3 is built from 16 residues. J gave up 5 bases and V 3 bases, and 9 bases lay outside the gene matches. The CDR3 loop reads CASSPPSGSLNNEQFF. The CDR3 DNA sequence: TGTGCCAGCTCACCGCCCAGCGGGAGTTTAAACAATGAGCAGTTCTTC.

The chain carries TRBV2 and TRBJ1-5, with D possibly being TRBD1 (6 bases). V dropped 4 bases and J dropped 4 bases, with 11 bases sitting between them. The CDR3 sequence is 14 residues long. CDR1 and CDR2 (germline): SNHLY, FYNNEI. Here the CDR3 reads CASSVSGTNQPQHF. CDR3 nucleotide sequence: TGTGCCAGCAGTGTATCCGGGACAAATCAGCCCCAGCATTTT.

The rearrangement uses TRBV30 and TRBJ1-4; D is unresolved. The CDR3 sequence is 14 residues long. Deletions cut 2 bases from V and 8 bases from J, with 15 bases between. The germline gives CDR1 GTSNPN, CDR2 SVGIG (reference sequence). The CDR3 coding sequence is TGTGCCTGGAGTAGGGCTAGCCCAGCAGAAAAACTGTTTTTT. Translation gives CAWSRASPAEKLFF.

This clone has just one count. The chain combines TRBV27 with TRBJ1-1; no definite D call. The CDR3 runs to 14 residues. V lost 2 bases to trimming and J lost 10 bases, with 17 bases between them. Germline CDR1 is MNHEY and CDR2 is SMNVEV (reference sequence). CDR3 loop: CASSLSGLVQRAFF. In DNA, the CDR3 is TGTGCCAGCAGTTTAAGCGGGTTGGTCCAACGAGCTTTCTTT.

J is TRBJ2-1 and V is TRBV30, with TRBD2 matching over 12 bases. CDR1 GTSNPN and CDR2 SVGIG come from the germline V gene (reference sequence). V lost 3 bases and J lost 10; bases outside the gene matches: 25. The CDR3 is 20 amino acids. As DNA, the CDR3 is TGTGCCTGGAGAGGAAGGACTAGCGGGATTTATGGAGGCCGTCCCGGAGAGCAGTTCTTC. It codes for CAWRGRTSGIYGGRPGEQFF.

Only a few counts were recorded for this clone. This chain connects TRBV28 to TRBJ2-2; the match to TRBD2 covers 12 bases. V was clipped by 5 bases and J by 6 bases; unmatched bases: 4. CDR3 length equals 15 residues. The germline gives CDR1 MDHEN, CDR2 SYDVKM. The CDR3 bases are TGTGCCAGCAGTGCAAGACTAGCGGGAGCCGGGGAGCTGTTTTTT. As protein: CASSARLAGAGELFF.

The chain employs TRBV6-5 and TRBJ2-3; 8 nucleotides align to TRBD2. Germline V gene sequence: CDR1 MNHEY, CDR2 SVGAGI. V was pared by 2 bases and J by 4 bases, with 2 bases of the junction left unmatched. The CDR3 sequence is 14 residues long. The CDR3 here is CASSYSGSSDTQYF. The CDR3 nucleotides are TGTGCCAGCAGTTACAGCGGGAGTTCAGATACGCAGTATTTT.

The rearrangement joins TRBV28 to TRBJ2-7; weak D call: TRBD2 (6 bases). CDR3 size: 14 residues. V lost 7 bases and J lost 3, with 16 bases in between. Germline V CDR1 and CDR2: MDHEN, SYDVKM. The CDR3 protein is CASTPGGEIYEQYF. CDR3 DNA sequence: TGTGCCAGCACCCCAGGAGGGGAGATCTACGAGCAGTACTTC.

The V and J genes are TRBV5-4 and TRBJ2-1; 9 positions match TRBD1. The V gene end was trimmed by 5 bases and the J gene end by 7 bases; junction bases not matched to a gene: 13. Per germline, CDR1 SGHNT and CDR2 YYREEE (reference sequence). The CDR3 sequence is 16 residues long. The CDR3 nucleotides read TGTGCCAGCAGGGTAAACAGGGGGCTTGTGGTGAATGAGCAGTTCTTC. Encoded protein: CASRVNRGLVVNEQFF.

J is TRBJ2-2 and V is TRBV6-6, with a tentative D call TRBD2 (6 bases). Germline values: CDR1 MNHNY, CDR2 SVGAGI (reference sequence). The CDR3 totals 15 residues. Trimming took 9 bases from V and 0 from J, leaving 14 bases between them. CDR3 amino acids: CASRSAGSNTGELFF. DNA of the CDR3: TGTGCCAGTAGGAGCGCGGGATCGAACACCGGGGAGCTGTTTTTT.

This CDR3 reads CARTDTSSYNEQFF. CDR3 DNA sequence: TGTGCCCGCACCGACACGAGCTCCTACAATGAGCAGTTCTTC. V usage is TRBV30 and J usage is TRBJ2-1; D is unclear. This CDR3 has 14 residues. V was pared by 8 bases and J by 0 bases, with 14 bases between. Germline V CDR1 and CDR2: GTSNPN, SVGIG (reference sequence).

CDR3 residues: CASSPRDRGSYEQYF. The DNA of the CDR3 is TGTGCCAGCAGCCCCCGGGACAGGGGTTCCTACGAGCAGTACTTC. This rearrangement joins TRBV13 to TRBJ2-7; 10 bases align to TRBD1. V lost 5 bases, J lost 1 base, and 5 bases stayed unmatched. CDR1 and CDR2 (germline): PRHDT, FYEKMQ (reference sequence). This CDR3 region has 15 residues.